This T cell receptor (beta chain) was identified in a study of neurological immune-mediated disorders. TCRdb recomputed calls from the 5' RACE reads with MiXCR, one row per CDR3 protein. The sample yields under 50,000 distinct CDR3 sequences, around 13% seen once. Time point in this sample: longitudinal time-point 2. Trimming removed 0 bases from V and 9 bases from J, with 12 bases in between. This CDR3 has 14 residues. CDR1 and CDR2 from the germline V gene are DFQATT and SNEGSKA (reference sequence). This clonotype was obtained from a male donor with HTLV-1-associated myelopathy (HAM/TSP). V is TRBV20-1 and J is TRBJ1-6; possible D gene TRBD1, 6 bases. Sequenced input: PBMCs. The DNA of the CDR3 is TGCAGTGCTAGAGATTCACAGGGACCTTCACCCCTCCACTTT. Residues: CSARDSQGPSPLHF.